The 24 T cell receptor beta chains below all came from one sample that was sequenced in a study of shared clonotypes between healthy human individuals. Method: immunoSEQ multiplex PCR; TCRdb's copy keeps in-frame clones and lacks some. The repertoire includes fewer than 600,000 clones, roughly 77% of them detected once, and over 10% sits in the top ten. Specimen: PBMCs. Receptors were obtained from a middle-aged woman in good health. Some clones in this sample may be carry-over from other donors' samples.

A single count supports this clone. CDR3 coding DNA: TGCAGCGCCCAAACTCCCATGAACACTGAAGCTTTCTTT. Translation: CSAQTPMNTEAFF. The chain recombines TRBV29-1 with TRBJ1-1; D is undetermined. V lost 7 bases, J lost 0 bases, and 12 bases lay in between. The CDR3 consists of 13 residues. CDR1 and CDR2 from the germline V gene are SQVTM and ANQGSEA.

The chain uses TRBV19 and TRBJ2-3, with D perhaps TRBD2 (5 bases). This CDR3 region has 11 residues. V lost 8 bases to trimming and J lost 6 bases, with 9 bases between them. Germline V gene lookup returns CDR1 LNHDA and CDR2 SQIVND (reference sequence). CDR3 DNA sequence: TGTGCCAGTGCCTCGGGGGATACGCAGTATTTT. It yields the protein CASASGDTQYF.

The chain joins TRBV28 to TRBJ1-2, with 10 bases fitting TRBD1. CDR1 and CDR2 (germline): MDHEN, SYDVKM. The CDR3 contains 15 residues. The trim removed 4 bases at V and 4 bases at J, leaving 6 bases unmatched. CDR3 DNA sequence: TGTGCCAGCAGTTCCTGGACAGGGGGTTTCTATGGCTACACCTTC. Translating gives CASSSWTGGFYGYTF.

The count of this clone is one. The rearrangement uses TRBV7-9 and TRBJ1-5; 9 nucleotides agree with TRBD1. V was clipped by 5 bases and J by 0 bases; unmatched bases: 5. This CDR3 is built from 16 residues. Germline V gene sequence: CDR1 SEHNR, CDR2 FQNEAQ (reference sequence). The CDR3: CASSAWTGDSNQPQHF. The CDR3 region has the DNA TGTGCCAGCAGCGCCTGGACAGGGGATAGCAATCAGCCCCAGCATTTT.

The V and J genes are TRBV28 and TRBJ1-4; the match to TRBD1 covers 7 bases. V lost 6 bases and J lost 4; bases outside the gene matches: 5. Germline V CDR1 and CDR2: MDHEN, SYDVKM. This CDR3 region has 14 residues. CDR3 sequence (DNA): TGTGCCAGCAGACGGACAGGCTTTAATGAAAAACTGTTTTTT. It codes for CASRRTGFNEKLFF.

J is TRBJ1-6 and V is TRBV18; TRBD1 matches 10 bases. V gave up 1 base and J gave up 10 bases; unmatched junction bases: 13. This CDR3 spans 18 amino acids. Germline V gene sequence: CDR1 KGHSH, CDR2 LQKENI. The CDR3 nucleotides are TGTGCCAGCTCACCACGACGCTCCGGGACAGGGGACTTATCACCCCTCCACTTT. Translated, it gives CASSPRRSGTGDLSPLHF.

The V call is TRBV5-1, the J call TRBJ1-1; no firm D call. CDR1 is SGHRS and CDR2 is YFSETQ in the germline V gene. V lost 0 bases to trimming and J lost 6 bases, with 15 bases between them. The CDR3 has 15 amino acids. Here the CDR3 reads CASSLESRGGSEAFF. CDR3 nucleotides: TGCGCCAGCAGCTTGGAGAGCCGAGGTGGATCTGAAGCTTTCTTT.

The chain recombines TRBV7-8 with TRBJ2-1; 7 positions match TRBD2. The germline V gene encodes CDR1 SGHVS and CDR2 FQNEAQ. V shed 0 bases and J 7 bases; nucleotides not matched to a gene: 3. This CDR3 contains 14 residues. In DNA form, the CDR3 reads TGTGCCAGCAGCTTAGCGGGACTAACAAATGAGCAGTTCTTC. It is translated as CASSLAGLTNEQFF.

This chain joins TRBV28 and TRBJ2-5, with D perhaps matching TRBD2 (5 bases). Deletions cut 6 bases from V and 7 bases from J, with 18 bases between. Germline V gene sequence: CDR1 MDHEN, CDR2 SYDVKM. The CDR3 runs to 14 residues. The CDR3 spells CASRSSGPRGTQYF. In DNA, the CDR3 is TGTGCCAGCAGATCCAGCGGCCCCCGGGGGACCCAGTACTTC. Filled out from reference TRBV28 and TRBJ2-5, the complete variable domain reads DVKVTQSSRYLVKRTGEKVFLECVQDMDHENMFWYRQDPGLGLRLIYFSYDVKMKEKGDIPEGYSVSREKKERFSLILESASTNQTSMYLCASRSSGPRGTQYFGPGTRLLVL.

The genes are TRBV9 and TRBJ2-5, with D perhaps TRBD1 (6 bases). The J call may not be correct, given that the DNA end is closer to TRBJ2-7. Germline lookup yields CDR1 SGDLS and CDR2 YYNGEE. The CDR3 totals 14 residues. The CDR3 loop is CATKRQDSSYEQYF. CDR3 DNA sequence: TGTGCCACTAAGCGACAGGATAGCTCCTACGAGCAGTACTTC.

The chain carries TRBV6-1 and TRBJ2-2, with D perhaps assigned TRBD1 or TRBD2 (5 bases each). The CDR3 has 13 residues. Trimming took off 9 bases at V and 2 bases at J, with 10 bases between the two ends. The germline CDR1 and CDR2 sequences are MNHNS and SASEGT. The CDR3 DNA follows: TGTGCCAGTGGGACGGATAACACCGGGGAGCTGTTTTTT. Translated, it gives CASGTDNTGELFF.

V gene TRBV7-2 combines with J gene TRBJ1-5; 7 bases line up with TRBD1. V lost 5 bases and J lost 5; bases outside the gene matches: 15. The CDR3 has 17 amino acids. The germline gives CDR1 SGHTA, CDR2 FQGNSA. The CDR3 reads CASSKGQATGSYQPQHF. DNA of the CDR3: TGTGCCAGCAGCAAAGGACAGGCGACAGGGTCTTATCAGCCCCAGCATTTT. The whole variable domain, remainder taken from reference TRBV7-2 and TRBJ1-5, is GAGVSQSPSNKVTEKGKDVELRCDPISGHTALYWYRQSLGQGLEFLIYFQGNSAPDKSGLPSDRFSAERTGGSVSTLTIQRTQQEDSAVYLCASSKGQATGSYQPQHFGDGTRLSIL.

The V call is TRBV9, the J call TRBJ1-1, with D perhaps matching TRBD1 (6 bases). CDR3 length: 19 residues. Trimming took 7 bases from V and 6 from J, leaving 34 bases between them. Germline-derived CDR1 and CDR2 are SGDLS and YYNGEE. CDR3 protein: CASARRGMGHGPGGAEAFF. CDR3 DNA sequence: TGTGCCAGCGCCCGACGAGGAATGGGACACGGGCCGGGGGGGGCTGAAGCTTTCTTT.

To note about this clone: This same CDR3 is encoded by further DNA sequences in the sample. The chain joins TRBV11-3 to TRBJ1-1; D is unresolved. This CDR3 is 13 amino acids long. Germline CDR1 reads SGHNT; CDR2 reads YENEEA. V was pared by 0 bases and J by 1 base, with 3 bases between. CDR3 DNA: TGTGCCAGCAGCTTAGACCCGAACACTGAAGCTTTCTTT. Amino acids: CASSLDPNTEAFF.

This chain uses TRBV5-6 with TRBJ1-1; TRBD1 aligns across 7 bases. The CDR3 covers 14 residues. J was trimmed by 5 bases and V by 0 bases; bases with no gene match: 4. Germline V gene lookup returns CDR1 SGHDT and CDR2 YYEEEE. The DNA of the CDR3 is TGTGCCAGCAGCTTGGGGACAGGAGGGACTGAAGCTTTCTTT. It codes for CASSLGTGGTEAFF.

The rearrangement joins TRBV5-1 to TRBJ2-2; D is unresolved. Trimming cost V 5 bases and J 1 base, with 6 bases left between them. Looked up from germline, CDR1 is SGHRS and CDR2 is YFSETQ. The CDR3 is 13 residues long. The CDR3 here is CASRTENTGELFF. In nucleotides, the CDR3 is TGCGCCAGCAGGACCGAGAACACCGGGGAGCTGTTTTTT.

The genes are TRBV4-2 and TRBJ2-6, with D possibly being TRBD2 (5 bases). V lost 0 bases, J lost 2 bases, and 11 bases lay in between. This CDR3 is 17 amino acids long. Per the germline V gene, CDR1 is LGHNA and CDR2 is YNFKEQ. CDR3 nucleotides: TGTGCCAGCAGCCAAGATCCCGGGGTAACTGGGGCCAACGTCCTGACTTTC. It is translated as CASSQDPGVTGANVLTF.

V is TRBV11-1 and J is TRBJ2-7, with D unclear. The CDR3 consists of 13 residues. Trimming cost V 1 base and J 9 bases, with 13 bases left between them. CDR1 is SGHAT and CDR2 is FQDESV in the germline V gene (reference sequence). The CDR3 here is CASSLVAPVGQYF. CDR3 DNA: TGTGCCAGCAGCTTAGTTGCCCCCGTGGGGCAGTACTTC. The whole variable domain, remainder taken from reference TRBV11-1 and TRBJ2-7, is EAEVAQSPRYKITEKSQAVAFWCDPISGHATLYWYRQILGQGPELLVQFQDESVVDDSQLPKDRFSAERLKGVDSTLKIQPAELGDSAMYLCASSLVAPVGQYFGPGTRLTVT.

The chain uses TRBV18 and TRBJ2-3, with 8 bases matching TRBD2. After removal of 5 bases from V and 2 bases from J, the junction contained 3 bases not matched to a gene. The germline CDR1 and CDR2 sequences are KGHSH and LQKENI. The CDR3 has 14 residues. The DNA for the CDR3 is TGTGCCAGCTCAACTAGCGGAACCACAGATACGCAGTATTTT. Its protein is CASSTSGTTDTQYF.

The chain couples TRBV10-3 to TRBJ2-2, with a possible D match to TRBD2 (7 bases). The length of the CDR3 is 13 residues. In germline, CDR1 is ENHRY, CDR2 SYGVKD. V lost 7 bases and J 5 bases, leaving 11 bases between the germline ends. The CDR3 DNA sequence: TGTGCCATCAACAGGGAGGGGACCGGGGAGCTGTTTTTT. Its protein product is CAINREGTGELFF.

The chain carries TRBV15 and TRBJ2-5; 8 nucleotides match TRBD1. This CDR3 is built from 13 residues. V was pared by 1 base and J by 7 bases, with 2 bases of the junction left unmatched. Germline CDR1 and CDR2: LNHNV and YYDKDF (reference sequence). The CDR3 spells CATSRGTGGTQYF. The CDR3 nucleotides read TGTGCCACCAGCAGAGGAACAGGGGGGACCCAGTACTTC.

The CDR3 DNA reads as TGTGCCAGCAGGGGAGGGGCGCCCTGGACCGGGGAGCTGTTTTTT. This translates into CASRGGAPWTGELFF. The V gene is TRBV6-5, the J gene TRBJ2-2, with 7 bases identical to TRBD2. Germline CDR1 is MNHEY and CDR2 is SVGAGI. J lost 5 bases, V lost 6 bases, and 9 bases had no gene match. The CDR3 runs to 15 residues.

This clone occurred once. This chain links TRBV5-1 with TRBJ1-1; D uncertain. Germline values: CDR1 SGHRS, CDR2 YFSETQ. CDR3 length: 14 amino acids. The V end was cut by 4 bases, the J end by 0 bases, with 10 bases between. The CDR3 spells CASSLSTVNTEAFF. The CDR3 nucleotides read TGCGCCAGCAGCCTCTCAACAGTGAACACTGAAGCTTTCTTT.

The chain uses TRBV28 and TRBJ2-3; perhaps TRBD2 as D (6 bases). In germline, CDR1 is MDHEN, CDR2 SYDVKM. Between the trimmed V and J ends, which lost 3 bases and 5 bases, there was a span of 18 bases. The CDR3 sequence is 16 residues long. The CDR3 DNA follows: TGTGCCAGCAGTTTTGGCCTGGGGGAGGCAGAAGATACGCAGTATTTT. Protein: CASSFGLGEAEDTQYF.